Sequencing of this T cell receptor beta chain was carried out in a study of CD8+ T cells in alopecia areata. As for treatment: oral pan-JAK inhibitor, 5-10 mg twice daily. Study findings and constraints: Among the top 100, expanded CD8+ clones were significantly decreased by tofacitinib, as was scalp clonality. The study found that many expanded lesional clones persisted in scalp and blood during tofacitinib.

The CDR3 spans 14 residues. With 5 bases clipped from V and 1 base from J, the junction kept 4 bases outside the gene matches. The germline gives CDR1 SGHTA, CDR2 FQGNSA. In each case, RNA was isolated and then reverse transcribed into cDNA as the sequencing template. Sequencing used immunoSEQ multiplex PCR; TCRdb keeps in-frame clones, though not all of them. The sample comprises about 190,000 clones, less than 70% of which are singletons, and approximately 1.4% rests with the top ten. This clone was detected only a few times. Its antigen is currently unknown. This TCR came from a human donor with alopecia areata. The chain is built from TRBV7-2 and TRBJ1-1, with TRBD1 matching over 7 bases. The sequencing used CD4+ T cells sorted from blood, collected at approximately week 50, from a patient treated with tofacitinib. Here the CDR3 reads CASSPGTANTEAFF. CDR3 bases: TGTGCCAGCAGCCCCGGGACAGCGAACACTGAAGCTTTCTTT.